One sample yielded the 15 T cell receptor beta chains listed below, sequenced in a study of early T cells in non-severe SARS-CoV-2 infection. TCRdb fed the 5' RACE reads into MiXCR, producing one record per CDR3 protein. The repertoire holds around 64,000 distinct CDR3 sequences, with about an eighth as singletons. Source: whole blood, taken at baseline. The receptors derive from an adult who was a healthcare worker with PCR-confirmed SARS-CoV-2 infection or an uninfected control (not recorded which).

This clonotype was seen many times. The gene calls are TRBV7-2 and TRBJ1-4; D is undetermined. The CDR3 is 15 amino acids. The V gene lost 5 bases and the J gene lost 7 bases, with 17 bases spanning the gap. Germline CDR1 reads SGHTA; CDR2 reads FQGNSA. The CDR3 nucleotides read TGTGCCAGCAGCCCCCACCGTGGGGTGGGTGAAAAACTGTTTTTT. Translation gives CASSPHRGVGEKLFF. Drawing the rest from reference TRBV7-2 and TRBJ1-4, the complete variable domain is GAGVSQSPSNKVTEKGKDVELRCDPISGHTALYWYRQSLGQGLEFLIYFQGNSAPDKSGLPSDRFSAERTGGSVSTLTIQRTQQEDSAVYLCASSPHRGVGEKLFFGSGTQLSVL.

This clonotype has more than one count but fewer than ten. This likely comes from a read error, as the CDR3 has no conserved phenylalanine or tryptophan at its end. It is unclear where the CDR3 begins or ends on the DNA, so no DNA is shown, and the CDR3 is as TCRdb lists it. V usage is TRBV18 and J usage is TRBJ1-1; the DNA was not used to check the table's D call, TRBD1. Counting both end residues, the CDR3 totals 12 amino acids. From germline, CDR1 is KGHSH and CDR2 LQKENI. Here the CDR3 reads CASSPPQGAVSL.

This clonotype was observed a handful of times. The V gene is TRBV3-1, the J gene TRBJ2-7; TRBD2 matches 11 bases. V shed 8 bases, J shed 7 bases, and the junction held 13 bases outside the gene matches. CDR1 and CDR2 (germline): LGHDT, YNNKEL (reference sequence). This CDR3 is built from 15 residues. The CDR3 DNA sequence: TGTGCCAGCGCGTTAGCGGGGGGGATCTTTTCGGAGCAGTACTTC. Translated: CASALAGGIFSEQYF.

V and J are TRBV6-5 and TRBJ2-3, with TRBD2 matching 10 bases. In germline, CDR1 is MNHEY, CDR2 SVGAGI. This CDR3 is built from 18 residues. V gave up 7 bases and J gave up 4 bases; unmatched junction bases: 17. CDR3 region: CASTQSGGVPRGADTQYF. CDR3 DNA sequence: TGTGCCAGCACCCAAAGCGGGGGGGTCCCACGGGGAGCAGATACGCAGTATTTT.

There are many counts of this clonotype. The chain employs TRBV5-4 and TRBJ1-1; 8 nucleotides line up with TRBD1. Trimming removed 4 bases from V and 11 bases from J; junction bases left unmatched: 10. The CDR3 runs 13 residues. The germline V gene encodes CDR1 SGHNT and CDR2 YYREEE (reference sequence). CDR3 in amino acids: CASSTTGAKGAFF. The CDR3 coding sequence is TGTGCCAGCAGCACGACAGGGGCCAAGGGCGCTTTCTTT.

This clonotype was recorded many times. CDR3 residues: CASSLGGRPDQPQHF. The CDR3 region has the DNA TGTGCCAGCAGCTTGGGAGGACGGCCGGATCAGCCCCAGCATTTT. The V call is TRBV5-6, the J call TRBJ1-5; D remains unclear. In germline, CDR1 is SGHDT, CDR2 YYEEEE. Trimming removed 0 bases from V and 5 bases from J, with 12 bases in between. This CDR3 is built from 15 residues.

This clonotype was seen a handful of times. The chain carries TRBV12-3 or TRBV12-4 and TRBJ2-5, with D perhaps matching TRBD2 (6 bases). The CDR3 length is 12 residues. V lost 6 bases, J lost 4 bases, and 9 bases lay in between. The CDR3 DNA reads as TGTGCCAGCAGCAACGGGGGAGAGACCCAGTACTTC. Protein sequence: CASSNGGETQYF.

There are a few counts of this clonotype. This chain links TRBV19 with TRBJ2-1, with D perhaps matching TRBD1 (5 bases). The germline V gene encodes CDR1 LNHDA and CDR2 SQIVND (reference sequence). Trimming pared 6 bases from V and 0 bases from J, leaving 12 bases between. The CDR3 length is 15 residues. The CDR3 DNA sequence: TGTGCCAGTAGCCCCGGACAAAGCTCCTACAATGAGCAGTTCTTC. It translates to CASSPGQSSYNEQFF.

This clonotype has a handful of counts. The gene calls are TRBV2 and TRBJ2-1, with TRBD2 matching over 12 bases. The CDR3 runs 16 residues. After removal of 6 bases from V and 10 bases from J, the junction contained 13 bases not matched to a gene. Germline CDR1 is SNHLY and CDR2 is FYNNEI. CDR3 residues: CASRAPSGGAAEEQFF. CDR3 bases: TGTGCCAGCAGGGCCCCTAGCGGGGGGGCCGCGGAGGAGCAGTTCTTC.

This clonotype has ten or more counts. The gene calls are TRBV29-1 and TRBJ1-1; 9 positions match TRBD1. V gave up 8 bases and J gave up 5 bases; unmatched junction bases: 9. The CDR3 sequence is 13 residues long. Germline CDR1 and CDR2: SQVTM and ANQGSEA. CDR3 in amino acids: CSTDRGSRTEAFF. CDR3 nucleotide sequence: TGCAGCACGGACAGGGGTTCTCGAACTGAAGCTTTCTTT.

This clonotype was recorded many times. The chain carries TRBV20-1 and TRBJ1-5; D gene unclear. This CDR3 has 12 residues. Germline lookup yields CDR1 DFQATT and CDR2 SNEGSKA (reference sequence). Between the trimmed V and J ends, which lost 3 bases and 3 bases, there was a span of 6 bases. CDR3 residues: CSASEFNQPQHF. CDR3 bases: TGCAGTGCTAGTGAATTCAATCAGCCCCAGCATTTT.

The chain joins TRBV5-4 to TRBJ2-2; TRBD1 matches at 7 bases. The V and J ends lost 3 bases and 4 bases, in that order; junction bases with no gene match: 6. In germline, CDR1 is SGHNT, CDR2 YYREEE (reference sequence). CDR3 size: 15 residues. The CDR3 sequence is CASSSPGQTTGELFF. Written as DNA, the CDR3 is TGTGCCAGCAGCTCGCCGGGACAGACCACCGGGGAGCTGTTTTTT.

This clonotype was recorded at least ten times. V usage is TRBV7-2 and J usage is TRBJ2-7, with D possibly matching TRBD2 (6 bases). The V end was cut by 5 bases, the J end by 7 bases, with 15 bases between. The germline CDR1 and CDR2 sequences are SGHTA and FQGNSA. CDR3 length equals 13 residues. The CDR3 protein is CASSANQGGEQYF. The CDR3 DNA is TGTGCCAGCAGCGCTAACCAGGGAGGAGAGCAGTACTTC.

This clonotype has a handful of counts. The chain employs TRBV9 and TRBJ2-1; D perhaps matches TRBD1 (5 bases). The germline CDR1 and CDR2 sequences are SGDLS and YYNGEE. The ends were cut back, 2 bases at V and 4 bases at J, with 7 bases in the middle. The CDR3 runs 13 residues. CDR3 residues: CASSVDTYNEQFF. DNA for the CDR3: TGTGCCAGCAGCGTGGACACATACAATGAGCAGTTCTTC.

J is TRBJ2-2 and V is TRBV29-1; D call uncertain. Deletions cut 6 bases from V and 6 bases from J, with 14 bases between. This CDR3 is 13 amino acids long. Germline CDR1 is SQVTM and CDR2 is ANQGSEA. The CDR3 reads CSVRSEFSGELFF. The CDR3 DNA follows: TGCAGCGTCAGGAGCGAGTTTTCCGGGGAGCTGTTTTTT.